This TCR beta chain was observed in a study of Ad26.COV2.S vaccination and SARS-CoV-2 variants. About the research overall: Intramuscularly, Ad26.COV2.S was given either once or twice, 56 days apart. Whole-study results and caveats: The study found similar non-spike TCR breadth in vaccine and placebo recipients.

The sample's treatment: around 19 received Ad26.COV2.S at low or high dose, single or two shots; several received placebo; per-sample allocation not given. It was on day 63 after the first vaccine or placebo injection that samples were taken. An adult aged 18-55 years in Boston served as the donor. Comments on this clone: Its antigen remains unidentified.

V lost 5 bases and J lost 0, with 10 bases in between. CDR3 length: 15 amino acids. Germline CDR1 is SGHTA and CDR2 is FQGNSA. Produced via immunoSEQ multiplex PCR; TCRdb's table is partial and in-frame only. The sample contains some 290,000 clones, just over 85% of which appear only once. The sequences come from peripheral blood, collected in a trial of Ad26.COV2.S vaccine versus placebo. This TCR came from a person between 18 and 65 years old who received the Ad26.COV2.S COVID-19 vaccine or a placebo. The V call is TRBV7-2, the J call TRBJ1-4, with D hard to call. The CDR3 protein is CASSLGFATNEKLFF. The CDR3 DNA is TGTGCCAGCAGCCTCGGGTTTGCAACTAATGAAAAACTGTTTTTT.